This T cell receptor beta chain emerged from a study of blood T cell repertoires in COVID-19. Self-reported history from a screening survey and questionnaire set each donor's cohort. The germline V gene has CDR1 KGHSH and CDR2 LQKENI. Trimming removed 7 bases from V and 6 bases from J, with 10 bases in between. CDR3 length: 13 residues. Data came from immunoSEQ multiplex PCR; TCRdb stores just in-frame clones and leaves some out. This table holds more than 110,000 clones, 86% found once. This receptor was taken from a man aged 45-65 years who had recovered from COVID-19. This chain joins TRBV18 and TRBJ1-6; D not resolved. The material sequenced was PBMCs or T cells enriched from blood (not recorded which). Here the CDR3 reads CASYGGSNSPLHF. In DNA, the CDR3 is TGTGCCAGCTACGGCGGGAGTAATTCACCCCTCCACTTT.